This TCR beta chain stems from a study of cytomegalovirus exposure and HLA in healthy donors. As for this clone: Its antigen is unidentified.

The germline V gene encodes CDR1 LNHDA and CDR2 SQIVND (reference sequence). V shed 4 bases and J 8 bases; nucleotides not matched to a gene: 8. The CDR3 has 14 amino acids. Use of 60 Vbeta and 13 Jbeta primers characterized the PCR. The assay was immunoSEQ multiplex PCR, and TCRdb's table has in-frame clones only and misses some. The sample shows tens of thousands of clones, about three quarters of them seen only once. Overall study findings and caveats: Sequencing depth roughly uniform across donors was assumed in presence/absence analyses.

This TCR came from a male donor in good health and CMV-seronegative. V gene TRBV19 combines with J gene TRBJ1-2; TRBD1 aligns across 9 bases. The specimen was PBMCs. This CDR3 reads CASSTRQGDRGYTF. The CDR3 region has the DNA TGTGCCAGTAGTACCCGACAGGGGGACCGGGGCTACACCTTC. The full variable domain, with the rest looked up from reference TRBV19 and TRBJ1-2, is DGGITQSPKYLFRKEGQNVTLSCEQNLNHDAMYWYRQDPGQGLRLIYYSQIVNDFQKGDIAEGYSVSREKKESFPLTVTSAQKNPTAFYLCASSTRQGDRGYTFGSGTRLTVV.